This T cell receptor (beta chain) was recovered during a study of T cell clones after liver transplantation. Study as a whole: HCV positivity affected three of eight recipients; the rest lacked autoimmune or viral indications. Subjects received no induction therapy and standard immunosuppression until randomization at 12-24 months post-transplant. Broader study findings: Graft donor-reactive T cells possibly entered the graft instead of undergoing deletion.

V shed 4 bases and J shed 2 bases, with 8 bases lying between them. The CDR3 is 13 residues long. Germline V gene lookup returns CDR1 MNHEY and CDR2 SVGAGI. About this clone itself: Antigen specificity is unknown. Given the absence of the conserved phenylalanine or tryptophan at the CDR3 end, a read error is likely.

The data were produced by immunoSEQ multiplex PCR, yet TCRdb's version contains in-frame clones alone and is incomplete. The sample records about 22,000 clones, approximately 68% being singletons. The clonotype comes from a human donor who received a liver transplant. The genes are TRBV6-5 and TRBJ1-2; possibly TRBD1 for D (6 bases). Source: CD4+ T cells from blood, taken before liver transplant. CDR3 sequence reads: CASSFGTNYGYTL. CDR3 DNA sequence: TGTGCCAGCAGTTTCGGGACAAACTATGGCTACACCCTC.